This T cell receptor beta chain is from a study of shared clonotypes between healthy human individuals. Overall study: CD4 naive and CD4 memory each took three plates per donor, while CD8 naive took two and CD8 memory one. Study findings and constraints: Sequencing of the sorted subsets was shown by rarefaction to be incomplete despite large depth. Compared with clonotypes that all four donors shared, non-shared clonotypes had lower generation probabilities.

V dropped 10 bases and J dropped 2 bases, with 21 bases sitting between them. The length of the CDR3 is 15 residues. CDR1 SNHLY and CDR2 FYNNEI come from the germline V gene. Details on this clone: Its antigen is as yet unknown.

TCRdb's copy holds only in-frame clones and misses some; the assay was immunoSEQ multiplex PCR. In the table there are millions of clones, 85% to 95% of which are singletons. Naive CD8 cells comprised CD45RO-negative, CCR7-positively selected cells, excluding terminally differentiated effector memory CD45RA+ cells. All donors were healthy HIV-negative adults lacking recent acute infections or vaccinations. The sequence was collected from a man in his late teens or twenties in good health. The specimen sequenced was naive CD8+ T cells sorted from blood. The chain joins TRBV2 to TRBJ2-7, with a weak D call TRBD2 (7 bases). Here the CDR3 reads CAILLGGREAYEQYF. CDR3 bases: TGTGCCATCCTTTTGGGGGGGCGCGAGGCCTACGAGCAGTACTTC.